The entry below describes one T cell receptor (beta chain). Its antigen is still unknown. The sample is drawn from a study of T cell responses to AZD1222 COVID-19 vaccine. Study background: Second-dose recipients at about 4 or about 12 weeks were treated as one pooled group.

Method: immunoSEQ multiplex PCR; TCRdb's copy keeps in-frame clones and lacks some. The sample includes about 130,000 clones, about 82% of them seen just once. General observations from the study: Spike as a whole was targeted by vaccine-associated CD4 TCRs, dominant at 160-218 and 743-854. Researchers took repertoire samples only after the peak T cell response had come. Unmutated variant regions are reportedly the target of nearly half of TCRs that are spike-specific.

Germline V CDR1 and CDR2: MNHEY, SMNVEV (reference sequence). This CDR3 comprises 13 residues. V lost 5 bases and J lost 4, with 12 bases in between. Sequencing was performed on peripheral blood, taken on day 0 of AZD1222 vaccination. The TCR sequence derives from an adult in good health. The genes are TRBV27 and TRBJ2-7, with a tentative D call TRBD2 (6 bases). This CDR3 reads CASSPAAGYEQYF. The CDR3 DNA reads as TGTGCCAGCAGTCCCGCTGCGGGGTACGAGCAGTACTTC.